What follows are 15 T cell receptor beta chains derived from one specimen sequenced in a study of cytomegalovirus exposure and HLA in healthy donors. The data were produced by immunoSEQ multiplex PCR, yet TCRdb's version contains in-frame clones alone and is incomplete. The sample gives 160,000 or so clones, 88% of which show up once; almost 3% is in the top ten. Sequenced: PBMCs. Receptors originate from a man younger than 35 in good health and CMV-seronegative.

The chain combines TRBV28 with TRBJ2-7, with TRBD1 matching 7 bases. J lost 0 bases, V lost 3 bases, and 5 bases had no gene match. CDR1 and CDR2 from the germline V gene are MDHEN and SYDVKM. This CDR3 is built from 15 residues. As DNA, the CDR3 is TGTGCCAGCAGTTTGGGGCAGGGGGACTCCTACGAGCAGTACGTC. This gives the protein CASSLGQGDSYEQYV.

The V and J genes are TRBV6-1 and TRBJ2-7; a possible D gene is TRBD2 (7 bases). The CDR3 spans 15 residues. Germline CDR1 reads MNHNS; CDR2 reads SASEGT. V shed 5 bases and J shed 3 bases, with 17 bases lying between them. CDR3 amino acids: CASSQSRGADYEQYF. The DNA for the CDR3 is TGTGCCAGCAGTCAATCCCGGGGGGCCGACTACGAGCAGTACTTC.

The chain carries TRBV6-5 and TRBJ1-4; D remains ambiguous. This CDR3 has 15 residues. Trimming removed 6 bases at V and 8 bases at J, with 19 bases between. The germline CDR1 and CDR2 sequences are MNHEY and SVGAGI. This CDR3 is CASRPSGSAGEKLFF. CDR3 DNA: TGTGCCAGCAGACCTTCGGGGTCGGCGGGGGAAAAACTGTTTTTT.

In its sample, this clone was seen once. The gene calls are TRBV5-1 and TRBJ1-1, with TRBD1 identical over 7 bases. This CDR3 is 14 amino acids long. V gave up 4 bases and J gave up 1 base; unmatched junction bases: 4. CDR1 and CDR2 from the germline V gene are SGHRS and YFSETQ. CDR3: CASSRTGGNTEAFF. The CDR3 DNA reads TGCGCCAGCAGCAGGACAGGAGGGAACACTGAAGCTTTCTTT.

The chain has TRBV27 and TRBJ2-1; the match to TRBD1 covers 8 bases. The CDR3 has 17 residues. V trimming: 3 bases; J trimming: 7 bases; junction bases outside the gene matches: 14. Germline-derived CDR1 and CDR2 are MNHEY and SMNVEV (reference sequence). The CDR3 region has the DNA TGTGCCAGCAGTTTTACAGGGACAGGAGTCCCTGGAAATGAGCAGTTCTTC. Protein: CASSFTGTGVPGNEQFF.

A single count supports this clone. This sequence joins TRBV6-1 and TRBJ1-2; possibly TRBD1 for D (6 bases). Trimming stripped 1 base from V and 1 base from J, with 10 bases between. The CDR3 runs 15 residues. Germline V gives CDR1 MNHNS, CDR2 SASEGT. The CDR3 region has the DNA TGTGCCAGCAGTGAAGATGGACAGTTTAACTATGGCTACACCTTC. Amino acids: CASSEDGQFNYGYTF.

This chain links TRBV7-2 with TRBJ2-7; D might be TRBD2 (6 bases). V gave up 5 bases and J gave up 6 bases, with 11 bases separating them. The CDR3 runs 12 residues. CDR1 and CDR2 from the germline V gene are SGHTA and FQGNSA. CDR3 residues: CASSHGTLEQYF. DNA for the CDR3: TGTGCCAGCAGCCATGGGACTCTCGAGCAGTACTTC. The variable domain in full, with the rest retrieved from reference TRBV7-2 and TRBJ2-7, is GAGVSQSPSNKVTEKGKDVELRCDPISGHTALYWYRQSLGQGLEFLIYFQGNSAPDKSGLPSDRFSAERTGGSVSTLTIQRTQQEDSAVYLCASSHGTLEQYFGPGTRLTVT.

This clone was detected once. Here the CDR3 DNA reads TGTGCCGGAATACGAACAGGGTTGATGAACACCGGGGAGCTGTTTTTT. This sequence encodes CAGIRTGLMNTGELFF. This chain uses TRBV7-9 with TRBJ2-2; D may be TRBD1 (6 bases). The CDR3 runs 16 residues. The germline CDR1 and CDR2 sequences are SEHNR and FQNEAQ (reference sequence). The ends were cut back, 11 bases at V and 1 base at J, with 20 bases in the middle.

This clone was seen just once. The CDR3 sequence: CASSLGTTTGELFF. For the CDR3, the DNA is TGTGCCAGCAGTTTGGGGACAACCACCGGGGAGCTGTTTTTT. The V and J genes are TRBV27 and TRBJ2-2; the D gene is possibly TRBD1 (6 bases). The CDR3 runs to 14 residues. Germline CDR1 is MNHEY and CDR2 is SMNVEV (reference sequence). Trimming took off 3 bases at V and 4 bases at J, with 9 bases between the two ends.

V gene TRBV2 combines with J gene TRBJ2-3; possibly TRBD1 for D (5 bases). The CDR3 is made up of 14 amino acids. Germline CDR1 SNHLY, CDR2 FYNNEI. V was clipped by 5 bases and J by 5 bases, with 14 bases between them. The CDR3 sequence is CASSQFAGQDTQYF. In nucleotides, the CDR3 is TGTGCCAGCAGTCAGTTTGCAGGACAAGATACGCAGTATTTT.

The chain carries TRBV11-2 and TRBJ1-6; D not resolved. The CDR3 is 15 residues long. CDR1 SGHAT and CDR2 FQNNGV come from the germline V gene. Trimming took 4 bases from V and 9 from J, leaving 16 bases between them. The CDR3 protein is CASSSYGKASSPLHF. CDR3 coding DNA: TGTGCCAGCAGCTCCTACGGGAAAGCGTCTTCACCCCTCCACTTT.

CDR3 amino acids: CSVEVRARYNEQFF. The CDR3 DNA reads TGCAGCGTTGAGGTGCGGGCCCGTTACAATGAGCAGTTCTTC. The chain carries TRBV29-1 and TRBJ2-1; D is perhaps TRBD2 (5 bases). The CDR3 has 14 amino acids. Per germline, CDR1 SQVTM and CDR2 ANQGSEA. V was trimmed by 3 bases and J by 4 bases, leaving 13 bases between them.

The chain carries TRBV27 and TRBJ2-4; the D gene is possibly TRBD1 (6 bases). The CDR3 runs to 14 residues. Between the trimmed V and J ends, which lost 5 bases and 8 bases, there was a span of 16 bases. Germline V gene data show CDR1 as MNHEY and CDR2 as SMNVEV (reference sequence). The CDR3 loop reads CASSRQGPSDIQYF. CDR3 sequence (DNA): TGTGCCAGCAGTCGGCAGGGGCCCTCGGACATTCAGTACTTC.

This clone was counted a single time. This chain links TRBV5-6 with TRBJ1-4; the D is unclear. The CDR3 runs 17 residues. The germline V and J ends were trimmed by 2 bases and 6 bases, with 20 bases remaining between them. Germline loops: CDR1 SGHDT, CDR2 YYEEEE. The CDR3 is CASSFKRSSSPHEKLFF. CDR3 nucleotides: TGTGCCAGCAGCTTTAAGCGGAGTTCTAGCCCTCATGAAAAACTGTTTTTT.

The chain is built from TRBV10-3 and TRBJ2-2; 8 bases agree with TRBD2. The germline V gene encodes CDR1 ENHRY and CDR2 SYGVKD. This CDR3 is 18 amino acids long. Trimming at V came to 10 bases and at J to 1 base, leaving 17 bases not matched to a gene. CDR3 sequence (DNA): TGTGCCACGGGACGAGGAGCGGGGGTAGATATGAACACCGGGGAGCTGTTTTTT. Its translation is CATGRGAGVDMNTGELFF.